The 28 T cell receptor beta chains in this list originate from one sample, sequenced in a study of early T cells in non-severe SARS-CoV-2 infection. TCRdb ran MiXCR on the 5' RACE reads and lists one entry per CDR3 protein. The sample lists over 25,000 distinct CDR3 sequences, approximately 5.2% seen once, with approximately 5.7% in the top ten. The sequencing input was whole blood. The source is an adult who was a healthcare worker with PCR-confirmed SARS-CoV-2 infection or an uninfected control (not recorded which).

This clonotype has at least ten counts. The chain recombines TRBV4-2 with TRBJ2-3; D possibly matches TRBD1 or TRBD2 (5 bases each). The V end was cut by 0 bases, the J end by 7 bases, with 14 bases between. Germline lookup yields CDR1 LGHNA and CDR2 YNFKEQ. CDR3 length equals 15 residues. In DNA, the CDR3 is TGTGCCAGCAGCCAAGAAGGGACCTTCAAATATACGCAGTATTTT. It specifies CASSQEGTFKYTQYF.

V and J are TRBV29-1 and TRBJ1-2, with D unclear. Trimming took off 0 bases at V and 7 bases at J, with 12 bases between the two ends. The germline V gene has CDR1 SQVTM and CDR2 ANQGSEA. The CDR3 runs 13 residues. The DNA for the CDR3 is TGCAGCGTTGAAGAAACAAGGACCCTTGGCTACACCTTC. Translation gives CSVEETRTLGYTF.

In DNA form, the CDR3 reads TGTGCCTGGAGTGTAGGGGGGCTAGCGACAGATACGCAGTATTTT. It codes for CAWSVGGLATDTQYF. This chain connects TRBV30 to TRBJ2-3; tentatively, D is TRBD1 or TRBD2 (6 bases each). Germline assignment: CDR1 GTSNPN and CDR2 SVGIG (reference sequence). CDR3 length equals 15 residues. Trimming took off 0 bases at V and 3 bases at J, with 13 bases between the two ends.

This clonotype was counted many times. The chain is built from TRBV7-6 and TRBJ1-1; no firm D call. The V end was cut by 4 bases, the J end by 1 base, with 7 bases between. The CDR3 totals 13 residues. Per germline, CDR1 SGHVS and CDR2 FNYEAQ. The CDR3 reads CASSSQTNTEAFF. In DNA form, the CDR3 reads TGTGCCAGCAGCTCACAAACGAACACTGAAGCTTTCTTT.

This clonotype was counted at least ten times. This CDR3 is CASSLDLAGSGANVLTF. In DNA, the CDR3 is TGTGCCAGCAGTTTAGATCTGGCAGGGTCTGGGGCCAACGTCCTGACTTTC. V gene TRBV12-3 or TRBV12-4 combines with J gene TRBJ2-6, with TRBD1 as a possible D gene (5 bases). The CDR3 has 17 amino acids. Trimming shortened V by 1 base and J by 1 base, and 11 bases separated the two germline ends.

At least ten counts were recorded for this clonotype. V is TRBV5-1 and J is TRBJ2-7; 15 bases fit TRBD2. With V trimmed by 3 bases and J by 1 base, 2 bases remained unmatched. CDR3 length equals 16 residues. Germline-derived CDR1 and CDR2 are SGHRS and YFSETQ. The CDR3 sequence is CASSSGLAGGSYEQYF. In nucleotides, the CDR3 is TGCGCCAGCAGCTCAGGACTAGCGGGGGGGTCCTACGAGCAGTACTTC.

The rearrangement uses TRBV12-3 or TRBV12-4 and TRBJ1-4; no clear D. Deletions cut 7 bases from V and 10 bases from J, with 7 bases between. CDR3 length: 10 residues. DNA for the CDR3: TGTGCCAGCATGAAAGGAAAACTGTTTTTT. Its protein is CASMKGKLFF.

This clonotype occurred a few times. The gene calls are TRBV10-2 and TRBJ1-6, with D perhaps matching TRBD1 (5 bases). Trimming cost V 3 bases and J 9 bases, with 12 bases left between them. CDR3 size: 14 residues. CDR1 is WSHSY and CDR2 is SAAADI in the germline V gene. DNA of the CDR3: TGCGCCAGCAGTGAACAGGAAGGGATTTCACCCCTCCACTTT. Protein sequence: CASSEQEGISPLHF.

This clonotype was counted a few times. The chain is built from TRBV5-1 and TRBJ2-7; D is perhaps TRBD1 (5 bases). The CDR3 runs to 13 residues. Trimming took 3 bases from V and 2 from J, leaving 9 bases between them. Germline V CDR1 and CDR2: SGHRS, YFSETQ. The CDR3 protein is CASSSDTTYEQYF. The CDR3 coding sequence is TGCGCCAGCAGCTCGGACACTACCTACGAGCAGTACTTC.

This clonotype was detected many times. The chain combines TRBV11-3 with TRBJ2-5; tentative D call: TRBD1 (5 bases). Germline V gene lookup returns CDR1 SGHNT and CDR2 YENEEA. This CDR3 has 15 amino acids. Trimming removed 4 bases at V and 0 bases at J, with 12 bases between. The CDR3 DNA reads TGTGCCAGCAGCTCGCGATCGACAGACCAAGAGACCCAGTACTTC. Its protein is CASSSRSTDQETQYF. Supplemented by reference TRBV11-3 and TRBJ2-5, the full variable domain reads EAGVVQSPRYKIIEKKQPVAFWCNPISGHNTLYWYLQNLGQGPELLIRYENEEAVDDSQLPKDRFSAERLKGVDSTLKIQPAELGDSAVYLCASSSRSTDQETQYFGPGTRLLVL.

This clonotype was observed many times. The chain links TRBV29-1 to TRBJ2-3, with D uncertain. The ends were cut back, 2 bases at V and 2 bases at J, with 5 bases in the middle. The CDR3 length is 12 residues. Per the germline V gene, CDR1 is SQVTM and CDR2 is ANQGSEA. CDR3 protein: CSVELFTDTQYF. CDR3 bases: TGCAGCGTTGAACTATTCACAGATACGCAGTATTTT.

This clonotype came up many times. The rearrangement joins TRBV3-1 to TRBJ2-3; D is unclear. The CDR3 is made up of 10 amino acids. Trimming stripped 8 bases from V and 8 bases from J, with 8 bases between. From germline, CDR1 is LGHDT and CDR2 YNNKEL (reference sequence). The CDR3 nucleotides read TGTGCCAGCGGGAAGGGTACGCAGTATTTT. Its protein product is CASGKGTQYF.

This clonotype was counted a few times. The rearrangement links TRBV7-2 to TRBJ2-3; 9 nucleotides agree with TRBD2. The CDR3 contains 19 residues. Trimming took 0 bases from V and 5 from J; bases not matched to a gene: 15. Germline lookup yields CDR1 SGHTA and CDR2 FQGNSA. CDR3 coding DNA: TGTGCCAGCAGCTTAGCGGCGGTAGCGGGGGACCCTAGGATAGATACGCAGTATTTT. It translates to CASSLAAVAGDPRIDTQYF.

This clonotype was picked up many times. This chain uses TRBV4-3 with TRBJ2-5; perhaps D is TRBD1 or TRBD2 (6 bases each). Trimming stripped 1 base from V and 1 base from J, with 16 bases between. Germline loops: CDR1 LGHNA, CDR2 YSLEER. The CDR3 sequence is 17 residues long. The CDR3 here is CASSQGLMGGLQETQYF. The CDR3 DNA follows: TGCGCCAGCAGCCAAGGCCTGATGGGGGGCCTCCAAGAGACCCAGTACTTC.

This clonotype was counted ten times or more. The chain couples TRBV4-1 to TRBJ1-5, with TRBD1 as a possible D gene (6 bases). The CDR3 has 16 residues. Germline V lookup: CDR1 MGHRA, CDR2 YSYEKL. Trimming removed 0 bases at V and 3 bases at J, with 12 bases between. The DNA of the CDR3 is TGCGCCAGCAGCCAAGAGGGGAGACAGGCCAATCAGCCCCAGCATTTT. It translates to CASSQEGRQANQPQHF.

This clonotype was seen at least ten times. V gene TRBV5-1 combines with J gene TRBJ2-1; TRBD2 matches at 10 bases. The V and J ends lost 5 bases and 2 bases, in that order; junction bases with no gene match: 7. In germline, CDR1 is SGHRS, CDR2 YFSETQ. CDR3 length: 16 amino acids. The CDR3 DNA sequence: TGCGCCAGCAGTTTAGCGGGGGGAATTACCTACAATGAGCAGTTCTTC. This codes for CASSLAGGITYNEQFF.

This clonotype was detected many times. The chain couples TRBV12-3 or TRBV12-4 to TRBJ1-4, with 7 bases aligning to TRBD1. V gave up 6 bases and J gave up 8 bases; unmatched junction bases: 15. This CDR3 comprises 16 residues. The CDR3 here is CASSPNLGGAWEKLFF. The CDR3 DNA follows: TGTGCCAGCAGCCCAAATCTAGGGGGCGCTTGGGAAAAACTGTTTTTT.

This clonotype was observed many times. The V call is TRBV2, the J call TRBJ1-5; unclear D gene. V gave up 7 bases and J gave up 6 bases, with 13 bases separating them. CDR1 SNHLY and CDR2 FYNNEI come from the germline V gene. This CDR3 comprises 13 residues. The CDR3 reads CASTSETGQPQHF. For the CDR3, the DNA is TGTGCCAGCACCTCCGAGACGGGTCAGCCCCAGCATTTT. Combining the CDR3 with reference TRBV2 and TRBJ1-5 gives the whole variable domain EPEVTQTPSHQVTQMGQEVILRCVPISNHLYFYWYRQILGQKVEFLVSFYNNEISEKSEIFDDQFSVERPDGSNFTLKIRSTKLEDSAMYFCASTSETGQPQHFGDGTRLSIL.

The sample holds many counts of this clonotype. DNA of the CDR3: TGTGCCTGGAGTGTACCAGGGGACTTCACACCCCTCCACTTT. As protein: CAWSVPGDFTPLHF. The V call is TRBV30, the J call TRBJ1-6; a possible D gene is TRBD1 (6 bases). Germline V lookup: CDR1 GTSNPN, CDR2 SVGIG (reference sequence). The CDR3 runs to 14 residues. The V end was cut by 0 bases, the J end by 11 bases, with 14 bases between. The full variable domain, in which reference TRBV30 and TRBJ1-6 provide the parts outside the CDR3, is SQTIHQWPATLVQPVGSPLSLECTVEGTSNPNLYWYRQAAGRGLQLLFYSVGIGQISSEVPQNLSASRPQDRQFILSSKKLLLSDSGFYLCAWSVPGDFTPLHFGNGTRLTVT.

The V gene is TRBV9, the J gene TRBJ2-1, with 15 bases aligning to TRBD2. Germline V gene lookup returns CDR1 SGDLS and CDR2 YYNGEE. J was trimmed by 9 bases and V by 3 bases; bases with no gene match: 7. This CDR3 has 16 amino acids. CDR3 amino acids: CASSERTSGGVGEQFF. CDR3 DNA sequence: TGTGCCAGCAGCGAGCGGACTAGCGGGGGGGTCGGTGAGCAGTTCTTC.

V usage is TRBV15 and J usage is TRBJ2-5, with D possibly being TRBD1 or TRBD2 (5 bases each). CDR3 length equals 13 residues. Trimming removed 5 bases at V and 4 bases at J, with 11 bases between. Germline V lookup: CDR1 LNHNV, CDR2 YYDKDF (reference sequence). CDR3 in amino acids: CATSGDRLETQYF. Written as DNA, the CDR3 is TGTGCCACCAGCGGGGACCGATTAGAGACCCAGTACTTC.

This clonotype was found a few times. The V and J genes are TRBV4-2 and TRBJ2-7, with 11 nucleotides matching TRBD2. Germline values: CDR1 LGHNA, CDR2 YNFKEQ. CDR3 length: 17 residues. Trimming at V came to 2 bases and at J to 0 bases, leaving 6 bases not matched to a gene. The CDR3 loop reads CASSQLGTSGSSYEQYF. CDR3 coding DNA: TGTGCCAGCAGCCAATTAGGGACTAGCGGAAGCTCCTACGAGCAGTACTTC.

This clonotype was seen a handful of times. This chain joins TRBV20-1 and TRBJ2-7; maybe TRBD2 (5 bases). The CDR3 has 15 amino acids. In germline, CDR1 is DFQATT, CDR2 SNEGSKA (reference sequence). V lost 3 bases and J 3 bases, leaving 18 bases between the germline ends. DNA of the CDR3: TGCAGTGCTAGTCATACGGTAGCGTCGTTCTACGAGCAGTACTTC. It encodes CSASHTVASFYEQYF.

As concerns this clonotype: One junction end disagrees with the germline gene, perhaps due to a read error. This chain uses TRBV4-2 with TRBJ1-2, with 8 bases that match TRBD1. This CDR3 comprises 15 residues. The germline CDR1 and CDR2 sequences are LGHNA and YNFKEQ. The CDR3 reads CTSSPLTGGADGYTF. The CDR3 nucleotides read TGTACCAGCAGCCCGTTAACAGGGGGAGCGGATGGCTACACCTTC.

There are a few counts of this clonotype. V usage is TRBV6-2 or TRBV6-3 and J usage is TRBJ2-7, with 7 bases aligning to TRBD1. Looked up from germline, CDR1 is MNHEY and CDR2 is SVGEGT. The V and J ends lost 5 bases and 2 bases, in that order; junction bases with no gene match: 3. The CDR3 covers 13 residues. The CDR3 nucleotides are TGTGCCAGCAGTCCGACAGGGACCTACGAGCAGTACTTC. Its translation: CASSPTGTYEQYF.

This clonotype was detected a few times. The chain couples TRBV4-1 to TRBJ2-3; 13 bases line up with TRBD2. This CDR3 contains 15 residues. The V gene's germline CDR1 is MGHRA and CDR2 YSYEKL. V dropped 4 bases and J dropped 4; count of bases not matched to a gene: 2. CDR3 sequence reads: CASSLTSGGADTQYF. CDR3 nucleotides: TGCGCCAGCAGCCTAACTAGCGGGGGGGCAGATACGCAGTATTTT.

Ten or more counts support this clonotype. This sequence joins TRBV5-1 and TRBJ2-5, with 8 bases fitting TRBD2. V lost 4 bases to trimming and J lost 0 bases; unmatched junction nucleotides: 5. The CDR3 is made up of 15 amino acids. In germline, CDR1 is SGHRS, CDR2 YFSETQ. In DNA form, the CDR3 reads TGCGCCAGCAGCCACGGGGGGGCTGACCAAGAGACCCAGTACTTC. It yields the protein CASSHGGADQETQYF.

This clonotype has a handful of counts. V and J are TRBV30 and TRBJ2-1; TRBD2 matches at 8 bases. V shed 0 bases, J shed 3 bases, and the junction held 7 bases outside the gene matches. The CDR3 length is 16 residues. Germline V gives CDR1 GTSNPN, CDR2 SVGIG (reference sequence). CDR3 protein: CAWSVIPAGVYNEQFF. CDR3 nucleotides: TGTGCCTGGAGTGTCATCCCAGCGGGGGTCTACAATGAGCAGTTCTTC.